The rows below give T cell receptor beta chains drawn from one sample of a study of radiotherapy plus CTLA-4 blockade in lung cancer. Sequencing was performed with immunoSEQ multiplex PCR; in TCRdb, only in-frame clones are kept and a portion is missing. The sample shows approximately 77,000 clones, more than 80% of them seen only once. The sample here was peripheral blood, taken from a patient treated with radiotherapy plus ipilimumab. These receptors originate from a human donor with non-small cell lung cancer who had stable disease on radiotherapy plus ipilimumab. Each CDR3 is given with its conserved first and last residue. D genes are given only for firm matches. Part of the rows lack a size; the others show once, few, many or a class for expanded clones.

v_call: TRBV28
clone_size: few
j_call: TRBJ2-1
d_call: NA
cdr3_aa: CASSLRRTNEQFF
cdr3_nt: TGTGCCAGCAGTCTGAGGAGGACCAATGAGCAGTTCTTC

v_call: TRBV2
clone_size: NA
j_call: TRBJ2-5
d_call: TRBD2
cdr3_aa: CASRRTSGKETQYF
cdr3_nt: TGTGCCAGCAGGAGGACTAGCGGGAAAGAGACCCAGTACTTC

v_call: TRBV9
clone_size: NA
j_call: TRBJ1-4
d_call: TRBD1
cdr3_aa: CASSVSTGQNEKLFF
cdr3_nt: TGTGCCAGCAGCGTCTCGACAGGGCAGAATGAAAAACTGTTTTTT

v_call: TRBV6-5
clone_size: NA
j_call: TRBJ1-3
d_call: TRBD1
cdr3_aa: CASRLQGAPGNTIYF
cdr3_nt: TGTGCCAGCAGATTACAGGGGGCCCCTGGAAACACCATATATTTT

v_call: TRBV6-6
clone_size: NA
j_call: TRBJ2-3
d_call: NA
cdr3_aa: CASSDGTLSTDTQYF
cdr3_nt: TGTGCCAGCAGTGATGGGACGCTTAGCACAGATACGCAGTATTTT

v_call: TRBV6-1
clone_size: NA
j_call: TRBJ2-7
d_call: NA
cdr3_aa: CASRRDSVIGEQYF
cdr3_nt: TGTGCCAGCAGAAGGGATTCTGTCATAGGCGAGCAGTACTTC

v_call: TRBV9
clone_size: NA
j_call: TRBJ2-2
d_call: NA
cdr3_aa: CASSIGSVGTGELFF
cdr3_nt: TGTGCCAGCAGCATCGGTTCGGTCGGGACCGGGGAGCTGTTTTTT

v_call: TRBV5-1
clone_size: NA
j_call: TRBJ1-6
d_call: NA
cdr3_aa: CASSFGSNSPLHF
cdr3_nt: TGCGCCAGCAGCTTTGGTAGTAATTCACCCCTCCACTTT

v_call: TRBV4-1
clone_size: NA
j_call: TRBJ2-7
d_call: TRBD1
cdr3_aa: CASSHRQGSSFYEQYF
cdr3_nt: TGCGCCAGCAGCCACCGACAGGGGTCCAGTTTCTACGAGCAGTACTTC

v_call: TRBV5-5
clone_size: NA
j_call: TRBJ2-3
d_call: NA
cdr3_aa: CASSLEIGADTQYF
cdr3_nt: TGTGCCAGCAGCTTGGAGATAGGGGCAGATACGCAGTATTTT

v_call: TRBV5-6
clone_size: once
j_call: TRBJ2-7
d_call: TRBD1
cdr3_aa: CASSLIRGSYEQYF
cdr3_nt: TGTGCCAGCAGCTTGATCAGGGGGAGTTACGAGCAGTACTTC

v_call: TRBV6-6
clone_size: once
j_call: TRBJ2-7
d_call: TRBD1
cdr3_aa: CASNNLRQGLYEQYF
cdr3_nt: TGTGCCAGTAACAATCTGAGACAGGGGCTCTACGAGCAGTACTTC

v_call: TRBV10-3
clone_size: few
j_call: TRBJ1-6
d_call: NA
cdr3_aa: CAIGKDNSPLHF
cdr3_nt: TGTGCCATCGGGAAGGATAATTCACCCCTCCACTTT

v_call: TRBV28
clone_size: few
j_call: TRBJ2-3
d_call: NA
cdr3_aa: CASSYFPDTQYF
cdr3_nt: TGTGCCAGCAGTTACTTTCCGGATACGCAGTATTTT

v_call: TRBV30
clone_size: NA
j_call: TRBJ1-5
d_call: TRBD1
cdr3_aa: CAWSVRGHQPQHF
cdr3_nt: TGTGCCTGGAGTGTAAGGGGGCATCAGCCCCAGCATTTT

v_call: TRBV30
clone_size: NA
j_call: TRBJ1-3
d_call: TRBD1
cdr3_aa: CAWGTVSGNTIYF
cdr3_nt: TGTGCCTGGGGGACAGTTTCTGGAAACACCATATATTTT

v_call: TRBV27
clone_size: NA
j_call: TRBJ1-6
d_call: NA
cdr3_aa: CASAPKGSSYNSPLHF
cdr3_nt: TGTGCCAGCGCTCCCAAGGGGAGCTCCTATAATTCACCCCTCCACTTT

v_call: TRBV6-5
clone_size: NA
j_call: TRBJ2-7
d_call: TRBD2
cdr3_aa: CASSSRPGLGAYEQYF
cdr3_nt: TGTGCCAGCAGTTCACGACCGGGACTAGGAGCCTACGAGCAGTACTTC

v_call: TRBV2
clone_size: NA
j_call: TRBJ2-7
d_call: NA
cdr3_aa: CASSATYEQYF
cdr3_nt: TGTGCCAGCAGTGCCACCTACGAGCAGTACTTC

v_call: TRBV9
clone_size: NA
j_call: TRBJ1-1
d_call: NA
cdr3_aa: CASGPRGRNTEAFF
cdr3_nt: TGTGCCAGCGGGCCTCGGGGGAGGAACACTGAAGCTTTCTTT

v_call: TRBV7-6
clone_size: NA
j_call: TRBJ1-2
d_call: NA
cdr3_aa: CASSKEDNYGYTF
cdr3_nt: TGTGCCAGCAGCAAAGAAGATAACTATGGCTACACCTTC

v_call: TRBV16
clone_size: NA
j_call: TRBJ2-4
d_call: TRBD2
cdr3_aa: CASSQTSGTSGDKNIQYF
cdr3_nt: TGTGCCAGCAGCCAAACCTCCGGGACTAGCGGGGACAAAAACATTCAGTACTTC

v_call: TRBV9
clone_size: NA
j_call: TRBJ2-1
d_call: TRBD2
cdr3_aa: CASSVGLGNNEQFF
cdr3_nt: TGTGCCAGCAGCGTGGGACTAGGGAACAATGAGCAGTTCTTC

v_call: TRBV5-1
clone_size: NA
j_call: TRBJ2-7
d_call: NA
cdr3_aa: CASSAGPNYEQYF
cdr3_nt: TGCGCCAGCAGCGCGGGACCGAACTACGAGCAGTACTTC

v_call: TRBV5-1
clone_size: NA
j_call: TRBJ2-5
d_call: TRBD1
cdr3_aa: CASSLNGAGGAETQYF
cdr3_nt: TGCGCCAGCAGCTTAAACGGAGCAGGGGGCGCAGAGACCCAGTACTTC

v_call: TRBV7-8
clone_size: few
j_call: TRBJ1-6
d_call: TRBD1
cdr3_aa: CASSLSTGTGNSPLHF
cdr3_nt: TGTGCCAGCAGCTTATCGACAGGGACCGGTAATTCACCCCTCCACTTT

v_call: TRBV18
clone_size: NA
j_call: TRBJ1-1
d_call: NA
cdr3_aa: CASSRLQGEGTEAFF
cdr3_nt: TGTGCCAGCTCACGCCTACAGGGAGAAGGCACTGAAGCTTTCTTT

v_call: TRBV27
clone_size: NA
j_call: TRBJ1-2
d_call: NA
cdr3_aa: CASRRQGNLNYGYTF
cdr3_nt: TGTGCCAGCAGGCGGCAGGGAAACCTTAACTATGGCTACACCTTC

v_call: TRBV29-1
clone_size: NA
j_call: TRBJ2-1
d_call: TRBD2
cdr3_aa: CSVVSKGLAHASSYNEQFF
cdr3_nt: TGCAGCGTTGTGAGCAAGGGACTAGCCCACGCAAGCTCCTACAATGAGCAGTTCTTC

v_call: TRBV5-6
clone_size: NA
j_call: TRBJ2-5
d_call: NA
cdr3_aa: CASSFDQETQYF
cdr3_nt: TGTGCCAGCAGCTTTGACCAAGAGACCCAGTACTTC

v_call: TRBV7-2
clone_size: NA
j_call: TRBJ1-1
d_call: NA
cdr3_aa: CASYRDTEAFF
cdr3_nt: TGTGCCAGCTACAGGGACACTGAAGCTTTCTTT

v_call: TRBV6-1
clone_size: NA
j_call: TRBJ2-2
d_call: NA
cdr3_aa: CASSLERTGELFF
cdr3_nt: TGTGCCAGCAGCCTAGAGCGTACCGGGGAGCTGTTTTTT

v_call: TRBV4-2
clone_size: few
j_call: TRBJ1-2
d_call: TRBD1
cdr3_aa: CASSPTGARSGYTF
cdr3_nt: TGTGCCAGCAGCCCGACAGGGGCTCGGAGTGGCTACACCTTC

v_call: TRBV10-1
clone_size: NA
j_call: TRBJ1-4
d_call: NA
cdr3_aa: CASPRSVTGTNEKLFF
cdr3_nt: TGCGCCAGCCCGAGAAGTGTTACAGGGACTAATGAAAAACTGTTTTTT

v_call: TRBV19
clone_size: NA
j_call: TRBJ2-1
d_call: NA
cdr3_aa: CASTHWARSEYNEQFF
cdr3_nt: TGTGCCAGTACCCATTGGGCTAGATCTGAGTACAATGAGCAGTTCTTC

v_call: TRBV5-1
clone_size: NA
j_call: TRBJ2-3
d_call: TRBD2
cdr3_aa: CASYLAGVTDTQYF
cdr3_nt: TGCGCCAGCTACCTAGCGGGAGTTACAGATACGCAGTATTTT

v_call: TRBV6-5
clone_size: NA
j_call: TRBJ1-2
d_call: NA
cdr3_aa: CASSLSGRGYTF
cdr3_nt: TGTGCCAGCAGCCTTTCAGGGCGGGGCTACACCTTC

v_call: TRBV2
clone_size: NA
j_call: TRBJ1-5
d_call: NA
cdr3_aa: CATARAGSNQPQHF
cdr3_nt: TGTGCCACCGCGAGGGCGGGGAGCAATCAGCCCCAGCATTTT

v_call: TRBV28
clone_size: once
j_call: TRBJ2-3
d_call: NA
cdr3_aa: CASSPVSTDTQYF
cdr3_nt: TGTGCCAGCAGTCCGGTCTCCACAGATACGCAGTATTTT

v_call: TRBV9
clone_size: NA
j_call: TRBJ2-3
d_call: NA
cdr3_aa: CASSVGVGADTQYF
cdr3_nt: TGTGCCAGCAGCGTAGGGGTGGGGGCAGATACGCAGTATTTT

v_call: TRBV5-1
clone_size: NA
j_call: TRBJ2-7
d_call: TRBD2
cdr3_aa: CASSSGEGRNEQYF
cdr3_nt: TGCGCCAGCAGCTCGGGGGAGGGGAGGAACGAGCAGTACTTC